Below are 24 T cell receptor beta chains sequenced from a single sample in a study of control samples from healthy donors and cancer patients. Assay: immunoSEQ multiplex PCR; the TCRdb copy retains only in-frame clones and omits some. The sample has about 410,000 clones; 80% to 95% are singletons. Sequenced: PBMCs. The receptors were gathered from a man aged 35 to 55 with head and neck cancer.

The V gene is TRBV5-1, the J gene TRBJ1-4; D might be TRBD1 (5 bases). V lost 4 bases to trimming and J lost 4 bases, with 20 bases between them. The CDR3 spans 17 residues. CDR1 is SGHRS, CDR2 YFSETQ, per germline. The DNA for the CDR3 is TGCGCCAGCAGCCTTATTCCGGGCCTGGGGGGTAATGAAAAACTGTTTTTT. Its translation: CASSLIPGLGGNEKLFF. The whole variable domain, filled in from reference TRBV5-1 and TRBJ1-4, reads KAGVTQTPRYLIKTRGQQVTLSCSPISGHRSVSWYQQTPGQGLQFLFEYFSETQRNKGNFPGRFSGRQFSNSRSEMNVSTLELGDSALYLCASSLIPGLGGNEKLFFGSGTQLSVL.

This CDR3 reads CATSDTPRSSPTEAFF. CDR3 DNA sequence: TGTGCCACCAGTGATACCCCCCGGTCCTCCCCCACTGAAGCTTTCTTT. This rearrangement joins TRBV24-1 to TRBJ1-1, with D unresolved. Germline V CDR1 and CDR2: KGHDR, SFDVKD. V was pared by 3 bases and J by 4 bases, with 17 bases between. The CDR3 is 16 residues long.

The rearrangement uses TRBV6-5 and TRBJ1-2; D is unclear. CDR3 length: 16 amino acids. The V gene lost 4 bases and the J gene lost 6 bases, with 21 bases spanning the gap. Germline values: CDR1 MNHEY, CDR2 SVGAGI. Here the CDR3 DNA reads TGTGCCAGCAGTTCTCTACGCTTCTGGAGGCAGGATGGCTACACCTTC. Protein product: CASSSLRFWRQDGYTF.

With respect to this clone: Other DNA variants within this sample encode the same CDR3. As DNA, the CDR3 is TGTGCCAGCTCACCCCAGACAGACTCCTACGAGCAGTACTTC. Translated, it gives CASSPQTDSYEQYF. The chain carries TRBV18 and TRBJ2-7, with D perhaps matching TRBD1 (5 bases). The CDR3 contains 14 residues. Looked up from germline, CDR1 is KGHSH and CDR2 is LQKENI. The ends were cut back, 3 bases at V and 0 bases at J, with 9 bases in the middle.

CDR3 loop: CASSSSVGAEQFF. The CDR3, as DNA: TGTGCCAGCAGTTCTTCTGTCGGGGCCGAGCAGTTCTTC. The chain couples TRBV5-4 to TRBJ2-1; D is tentatively TRBD1 or TRBD2 (5 bases each). The germline gives CDR1 SGHNT, CDR2 YYREEE (reference sequence). Trimming stripped 5 bases from V and 10 bases from J, with 16 bases between. The CDR3 sequence is 13 residues long.

This clone was recorded only once. This sequence joins TRBV24-1 and TRBJ2-1; D is perhaps TRBD1 or TRBD2 (6 bases each). The germline gives CDR1 KGHDR, CDR2 SFDVKD. V lost 1 base, J lost 6 bases, and 15 bases lay in between. There are 16 residues in the CDR3. The CDR3 DNA reads TGTGCCACCAGTGATTTCGGCCAGGGGAGGTTCAATGAGCAGTTCTTC. Translated: CATSDFGQGRFNEQFF.

The gene calls are TRBV7-8 and TRBJ1-2, with 8 bases fitting TRBD1. Losses at the gene ends were 1 base for V and 1 base for J; bases not matched to a gene: 2. The CDR3 sequence is 15 residues long. Germline CDR1 SGHVS, CDR2 FQNEAQ. CDR3 loop: CASSLGTGLNYGYTF. CDR3 coding DNA: TGTGCCAGCAGCTTAGGGACAGGGCTTAACTATGGCTACACCTTC.

This chain uses TRBV24-1 with TRBJ2-5, with a tentative D call TRBD1 (5 bases). V lost 0 bases and J 5 bases, leaving 9 bases between the germline ends. This CDR3 contains 14 residues. Germline CDR1 reads KGHDR; CDR2 reads SFDVKD. In nucleotides, the CDR3 is TGTGCCACCAGTGATTTGAGGGGTGGGGAGACCCAGTACTTC. As protein: CATSDLRGGETQYF.

This clone occurred once. This sequence joins TRBV28 and TRBJ1-2; weak D call: TRBD1 (5 bases). Per the germline V gene, CDR1 is MDHEN and CDR2 is SYDVKM. Trimming cost V 5 bases and J 4 bases, with 14 bases left between them. The CDR3 totals 14 residues. Here the CDR3 reads CASSPGTFFYGYTF. DNA of the CDR3: TGTGCCAGCAGTCCGGGGACTTTTTTCTATGGCTACACCTTC.

The V call is TRBV15, the J call TRBJ2-3; D remains unclear. V dropped 1 base and J dropped 0 bases, with 8 bases sitting between them. The V gene's germline CDR1 is LNHNV and CDR2 YYDKDF (reference sequence). This CDR3 spans 15 amino acids. The CDR3 here is CATSRAEWSTDTQYF. The CDR3 DNA sequence: TGTGCCACCAGCAGAGCGGAGTGGAGCACAGATACGCAGTATTTT.

V is TRBV7-9 and J is TRBJ1-1; D remains ambiguous. Germline assignment: CDR1 SEHNR and CDR2 FQNEAQ (reference sequence). Trimming took off 3 bases at V and 6 bases at J, with 20 bases between the two ends. The CDR3 sequence is 16 residues long. CDR3: CASSFPRVAGAAEAFF. In nucleotides, the CDR3 is TGTGCCAGCAGCTTCCCTCGTGTGGCGGGTGCGGCTGAAGCTTTCTTT.

This chain links TRBV27 with TRBJ2-2; possibly TRBD1 for D (6 bases). Germline V gene data show CDR1 as MNHEY and CDR2 as SMNVEV (reference sequence). V shed 2 bases and J shed 6 bases, with 10 bases lying between them. The CDR3 extends over 14 amino acids. The CDR3 DNA reads TGTGCCAGCAGTTTACGACAGGACCCCGGGGAGCTGTTTTTT. Translating it yields CASSLRQDPGELFF.

The chain uses TRBV6-5 and TRBJ2-2; 9 bases align to TRBD1. Germline assignment: CDR1 MNHEY and CDR2 SVGAGI. The V and J ends lost 10 bases and 8 bases, in that order; junction bases with no gene match: 11. The CDR3 extends over 14 amino acids. The CDR3 spells CATLRDRDLGELFF. The CDR3 nucleotides are TGTGCCACCCTCCGGGACAGGGATTTAGGGGAGCTGTTTTTT.

This chain joins TRBV11-2 and TRBJ2-7; D not resolved. CDR3 length equals 14 residues. Germline values: CDR1 SGHAT, CDR2 FQNNGV. V lost 5 bases, J lost 0 bases, and 11 bases lay in between. The chain's CDR3 is CASSSRLYSYEQYF. Written as DNA, the CDR3 is TGTGCCAGCAGCAGCCGACTGTACTCCTACGAGCAGTACTTC.

The V gene is TRBV12-5, the J gene TRBJ2-2, with 9 bases identical to TRBD1. Trimming at V came to 1 base and at J to 5 bases, leaving 5 bases not matched to a gene. CDR3 length: 16 amino acids. The germline V gene encodes CDR1 LGHNT and CDR2 FRNRAP. Written as DNA, the CDR3 is TGTGCTAGTGGTTTGGCAGGGACAGGGTATACCGGGGAGCTGTTTTTT. Protein: CASGLAGTGYTGELFF. Using reference TRBV12-5 and TRBJ2-2 for the parts outside the CDR3, the full variable domain is DARVTQTPRHKVTEMGQEVTMRCQPILGHNTVFWYRQTMMQGLELLAYFRNRAPLDDSGMPKDRFSAEMPDATLATLKIQPSEPRDSAVYFCASGLAGTGYTGELFFGEGSRLTVL.

The genes are TRBV19 and TRBJ2-7; D is unresolved. The CDR3 runs 13 residues. Between the trimmed V and J ends, which lost 3 bases and 2 bases, there was a span of 8 bases. CDR1 is LNHDA, CDR2 SQIVND, per germline (reference sequence). The CDR3 protein is CASSMTVAYEQYF. The CDR3 DNA sequence: TGTGCCAGTAGTATGACCGTAGCCTACGAGCAGTACTTC.

This clone has more than one count but fewer than ten. The J gene is TRBJ1-2, the V gene TRBV18, with a possible D match to TRBD1 (6 bases). The germline V gene encodes CDR1 KGHSH and CDR2 LQKENI. V lost 2 bases and J lost 8, with 15 bases in between. This CDR3 contains 14 residues. The CDR3 DNA reads as TGTGCCAGCTCACCAGGTAACAGGGATGGAGGCTACACCTTC. It specifies CASSPGNRDGGYTF.

This chain links TRBV6-2 or TRBV6-3 with TRBJ1-6, with D possibly TRBD1 on 5 matching bases. Looked up from germline, CDR1 is MNHEY and CDR2 is SVGEGT. The length of the CDR3 is 14 residues. Trimming shortened V by 2 bases and J by 13 bases, and 15 bases separated the two germline ends. The CDR3 DNA follows: TGTGCCAGCAGTTACAAGGTCCGGGAGGGGCCCCTCCACTTT. Its translation is CASSYKVREGPLHF.

The chain recombines TRBV30 with TRBJ2-7, with a tentative D call TRBD1 (6 bases). The CDR3 extends over 13 amino acids. The germline V gene encodes CDR1 GTSNPN and CDR2 SVGIG (reference sequence). The germline V and J ends were trimmed by 6 bases and 3 bases, with 15 bases remaining between them. The CDR3 is CACDRLALYEQYF. CDR3 nucleotide sequence: TGTGCCTGCGACAGGTTGGCCCTCTACGAGCAGTACTTC. The variable domain in full, completed from reference TRBV30 and TRBJ2-7, reads SQTIHQWPATLVQPVGSPLSLECTVEGTSNPNLYWYRQAAGRGLQLLFYSVGIGQISSEVPQNLSASRPQDRQFILSSKKLLLSDSGFYLCACDRLALYEQYFGPGTRLTVT.

V gene TRBV24-1 combines with J gene TRBJ2-1; 8 positions agree with TRBD2. Germline CDR1 is KGHDR and CDR2 is SFDVKD. V was pared by 3 bases and J by 2 bases, with 8 bases of the junction left unmatched. The CDR3 consists of 17 residues. The CDR3 loop reads CATSDPGHSGAYNEQFF. In DNA form, the CDR3 reads TGTGCCACCAGTGATCCAGGGCATAGCGGGGCCTACAATGAGCAGTTCTTC.

The chain couples TRBV19 to TRBJ1-1, with no clear D. The CDR3 runs to 11 residues. Trimming left V 7 bases short and J 6 bases short, with 9 bases between. Germline assignment: CDR1 LNHDA and CDR2 SQIVND (reference sequence). The CDR3 DNA follows: TGTGCCAGTAAATTCTCGGCTGAAGCTTTCTTT. This encodes CASKFSAEAFF.

This clone was picked up a small number of times. This rearrangement joins TRBV5-1 to TRBJ2-3; 7 bases line up with TRBD1. Trimming at V came to 0 bases and at J to 6 bases, leaving 4 bases not matched to a gene. CDR1 SGHRS and CDR2 YFSETQ come from the germline V gene. CDR3 length equals 14 residues. The CDR3 here is CASSLAQGVDTQYF. Here the CDR3 DNA reads TGCGCCAGCAGCTTGGCTCAGGGGGTGGATACGCAGTATTTT.

This sequence joins TRBV7-2 and TRBJ1-5; D might be TRBD1 (5 bases). The CDR3 contains 14 residues. CDR1 and CDR2 (germline): SGHTA, FQGNSA. Trimming left V 2 bases short and J 6 bases short, with 11 bases between. The CDR3, as DNA: TGTGCCAGCAGCTTAATTCGGGGGTCTCAGCCCCAGCATTTT. Translation gives CASSLIRGSQPQHF.

The chain combines TRBV7-3 with TRBJ2-6; D is perhaps TRBD1 (5 bases). The CDR3 loop spans 17 amino acids. Trimming removed 5 bases at V and 0 bases at J, with 14 bases between. CDR1 and CDR2 from the germline V gene are SGHTA and FQGTGA. CDR3 protein: CASSPRPTASGANVLTF. The CDR3 coding sequence is TGTGCCAGCAGCCCACGACCGACAGCCTCTGGGGCCAACGTCCTGACTTTC.